The 11 T cell receptor beta chains below come from one sample, sequenced in a study of T cells in Graves' hyperthyroidism and ophthalmopathy. RNA transcripts gave rise to amplified TCR beta CDR3 regions. Carried out on the TCR CDR3, a first-round RT-PCR used the HTBI primer set. Each CDR3 protein gets one entry after TCRdb re-called the multiplex PCR reads with MiXCR. Of hundreds of thousands of distinct CDR3 sequences in the sample, 20% to 25% were seen once. The sample consisted of blood. These receptors were taken from a young man with Graves' ophthalmopathy.

This clonotype was seen a few times. The chain has TRBV27 and TRBJ1-1, with a weak D call TRBD1 (5 bases). CDR1 and CDR2 from the germline V gene are MNHEY and SMNVEV (reference sequence). The CDR3 length is 13 residues. V shed 4 bases and J shed 6 bases, with 12 bases lying between them. Written as DNA, the CDR3 is TGTGCCAGCAGTTCCTCAGGGTGGGCTGAAGCTTTCTTT. It codes for CASSSSGWAEAFF.

This clonotype was detected once. V gene TRBV28 combines with J gene TRBJ2-2, with D hard to call. CDR1 and CDR2 (germline): MDHEN, SYDVKM. The V end lost 4 bases, the J end lost 3 bases, and 18 bases lay between the germline ends. The CDR3 runs 17 residues. CDR3: CASSSHIDRVDTGELFF. CDR3 in DNA: TGTGCCAGCAGTTCCCACATAGATCGTGTGGACACCGGGGAGCTGTTTTTT.

This clonotype is a singleton in its sample. CDR3 sequence reads: CASSPRTTATNEKLFF. The CDR3 region has the DNA TGTGCCAGCAGCCCGCGGACAACCGCAACTAATGAAAAACTGTTTTTT. The V call is TRBV7-2, the J call TRBJ1-4, with D possibly matching TRBD1 (5 bases). The CDR3 is 16 amino acids. V was pared by 5 bases and J by 0 bases, with 13 bases between. In germline, CDR1 is SGHTA, CDR2 FQGNSA.

This clonotype has just a few counts. The rearrangement uses TRBV7-9 and TRBJ2-5, with 10 nucleotides matching TRBD2. The CDR3 contains 14 residues. The germline gives CDR1 SEHNR, CDR2 FQNEAQ (reference sequence). With 5 bases clipped from V and 3 bases from J, the junction kept 3 bases outside the gene matches. The CDR3 nucleotides read TGTGCCAGCAGCCCAGGACTAGCGGAAGAGACCCAGTACTTC. This sequence encodes CASSPGLAEETQYF.

This clonotype appeared a few times. This sequence joins TRBV6-1 and TRBJ2-7; 9 nucleotides match TRBD2. V lost 10 bases, J lost 5 bases, and 18 bases stayed unmatched. The CDR3 sequence is 16 residues long. The germline gives CDR1 MNHNS, CDR2 SASEGT. CDR3 sequence (DNA): TGTGCCACCCGTTTAACCGGAGCGGGAGGTCTTAACGAGCAGTACTTC. Translated: CATRLTGAGGLNEQYF.

This clonotype has more than one count but fewer than ten. The rearrangement uses TRBV27 and TRBJ2-1; D remains ambiguous. This CDR3 region has 12 residues. The germline gives CDR1 MNHEY, CDR2 SMNVEV (reference sequence). V was trimmed by 0 bases and J by 9 bases, leaving 6 bases between them. CDR3 nucleotide sequence: TGTGCCAGCAGTTTATCTGCAAGTGAGCAGTTCTTC. This encodes CASSLSASEQFF.

V and J are TRBV24-1 and TRBJ2-2; perhaps TRBD2 as D (5 bases). Germline V lookup: CDR1 KGHDR, CDR2 SFDVKD. Trimming left V 3 bases short and J 6 bases short, with 16 bases between. The CDR3 runs 16 residues. Here the CDR3 DNA reads TGTGCCACCAGTGATCCAACGGGGTCTAGAGCCGGGGAGCTGTTTTTT. It encodes CATSDPTGSRAGELFF.

This clonotype turned up a few times. The chain combines TRBV5-5 with TRBJ1-3; maybe TRBD1 (5 bases). This CDR3 spans 15 amino acids. Germline loops: CDR1 SGHKS, CDR2 YYEKEE (reference sequence). Trimming left V 4 bases short and J 2 bases short, with 13 bases between. DNA for the CDR3: TGTGCCAGCAGCACTTCGGGACGAACTGGAAACACCATATATTTT. It codes for CASSTSGRTGNTIYF.

The rearrangement links TRBV6-1 to TRBJ1-2; 8 bases align to TRBD1. CDR3 length: 15 amino acids. Germline trimming cut 4 bases from V and 1 base from J; bases unmatched to any gene: 5. Germline-derived CDR1 and CDR2 are MNHNS and SASEGT. This chain's CDR3 is CASSARTGHNYGYTF. CDR3 sequence (DNA): TGTGCCAGCAGTGCCAGGACAGGGCATAACTATGGCTACACCTTC.

This clonotype was seen ten or more times. V usage is TRBV18 and J usage is TRBJ2-7; TRBD1 matches 8 bases. The germline V gene encodes CDR1 KGHSH and CDR2 LQKENI. V was pared by 1 base and J by 1 base, with 3 bases of the junction left unmatched. The CDR3 consists of 15 residues. CDR3 loop: CASSPRQGASYEQYF. DNA for the CDR3: TGTGCCAGCTCACCACGGCAGGGGGCATCCTACGAGCAGTACTTC.

The chain employs TRBV20-1 and TRBJ2-5, with D perhaps TRBD1 (5 bases). Trimming shortened V by 0 bases and J by 4 bases, and 6 bases separated the two germline ends. This CDR3 is built from 12 residues. Germline CDR1 and CDR2: DFQATT and SNEGSKA (reference sequence). The CDR3 bases are TGCAGTGCTAGAGATCAGGGAGAGACCCAGTACTTC. It encodes CSARDQGETQYF.